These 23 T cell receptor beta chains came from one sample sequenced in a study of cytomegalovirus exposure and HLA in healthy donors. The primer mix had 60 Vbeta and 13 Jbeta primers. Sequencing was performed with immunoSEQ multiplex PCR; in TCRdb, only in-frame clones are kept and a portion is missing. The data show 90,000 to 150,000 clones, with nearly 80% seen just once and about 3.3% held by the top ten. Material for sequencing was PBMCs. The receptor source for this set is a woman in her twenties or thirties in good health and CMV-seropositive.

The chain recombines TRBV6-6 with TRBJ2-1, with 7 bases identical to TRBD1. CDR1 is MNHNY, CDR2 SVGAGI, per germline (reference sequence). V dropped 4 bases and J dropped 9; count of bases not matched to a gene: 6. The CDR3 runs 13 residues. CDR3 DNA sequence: TGTGCCAGCAGTTTCAACAGGGGTGGTGAGCAGTTCTTC. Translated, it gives CASSFNRGGEQFF.

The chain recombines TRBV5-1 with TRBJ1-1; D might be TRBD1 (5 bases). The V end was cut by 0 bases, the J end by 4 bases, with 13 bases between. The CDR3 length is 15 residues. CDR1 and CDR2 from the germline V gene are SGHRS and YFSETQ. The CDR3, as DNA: TGCGCCAGCAGCTTGGATACGTTGGGGGGCACTGAAGCTTTCTTT. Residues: CASSLDTLGGTEAFF.

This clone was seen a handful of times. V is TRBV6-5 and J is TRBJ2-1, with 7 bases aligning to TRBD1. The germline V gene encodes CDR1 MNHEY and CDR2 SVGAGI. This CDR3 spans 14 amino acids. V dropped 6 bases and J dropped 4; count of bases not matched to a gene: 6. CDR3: CASRRGQLYNEQFF. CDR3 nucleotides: TGTGCCAGCAGGAGGGGACAGTTATACAATGAGCAGTTCTTC.

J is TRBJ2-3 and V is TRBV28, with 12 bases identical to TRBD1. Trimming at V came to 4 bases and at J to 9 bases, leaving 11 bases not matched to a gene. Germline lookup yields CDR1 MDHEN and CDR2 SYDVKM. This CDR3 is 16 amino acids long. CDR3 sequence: CASSSPGTGGAGTQYF. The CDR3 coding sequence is TGTGCCAGCAGTTCCCCCGGGACAGGGGGCGCGGGAACGCAGTATTTT.

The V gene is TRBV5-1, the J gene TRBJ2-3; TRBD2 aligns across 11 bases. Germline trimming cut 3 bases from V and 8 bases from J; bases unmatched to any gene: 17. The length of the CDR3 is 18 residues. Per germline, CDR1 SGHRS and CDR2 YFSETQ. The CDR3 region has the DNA TGCGCCAGCAGCTCAAGCCCAGGGGTAGCGGGGGGGCCGGGTACGCAGTATTTT. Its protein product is CASSSSPGVAGGPGTQYF.

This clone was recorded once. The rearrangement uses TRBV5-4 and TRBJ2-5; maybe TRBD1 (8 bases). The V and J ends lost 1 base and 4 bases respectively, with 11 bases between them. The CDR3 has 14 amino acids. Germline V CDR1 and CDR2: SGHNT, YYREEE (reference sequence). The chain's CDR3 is CASSLTGGGETQYF. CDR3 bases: TGTGCCAGCAGCTTGACAGGGGGGGGAGAGACCCAGTACTTC.

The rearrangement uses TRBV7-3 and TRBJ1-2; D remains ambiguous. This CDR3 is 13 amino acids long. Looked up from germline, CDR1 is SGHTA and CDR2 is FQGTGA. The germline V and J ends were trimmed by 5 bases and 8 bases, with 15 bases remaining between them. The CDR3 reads CASSIEGGRGYTF. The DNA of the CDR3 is TGTGCCAGCAGCATTGAGGGTGGGCGAGGCTACACCTTC.

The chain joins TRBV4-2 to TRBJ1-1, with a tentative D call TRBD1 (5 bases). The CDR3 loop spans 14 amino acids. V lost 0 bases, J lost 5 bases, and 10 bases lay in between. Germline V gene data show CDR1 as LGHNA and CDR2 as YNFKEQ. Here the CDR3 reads CASSQDTGGTEAFF. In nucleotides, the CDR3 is TGTGCCAGCAGCCAAGATACGGGGGGTACTGAAGCTTTCTTT.

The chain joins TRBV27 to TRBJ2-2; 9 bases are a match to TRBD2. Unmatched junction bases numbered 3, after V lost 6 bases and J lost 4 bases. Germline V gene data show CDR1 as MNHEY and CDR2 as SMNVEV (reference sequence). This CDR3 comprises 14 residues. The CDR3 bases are TGTGCCAGCAGGCGGGGGGGCGGCACCGGGGAGCTGTTTTTT. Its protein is CASRRGGGTGELFF.

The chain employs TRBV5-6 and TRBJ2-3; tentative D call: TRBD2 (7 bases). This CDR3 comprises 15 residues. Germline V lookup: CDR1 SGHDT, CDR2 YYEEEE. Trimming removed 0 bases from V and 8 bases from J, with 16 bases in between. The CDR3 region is CASSLAGGGAGTQYF. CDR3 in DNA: TGTGCCAGCAGCTTGGCTGGAGGGGGGGCCGGTACGCAGTATTTT.

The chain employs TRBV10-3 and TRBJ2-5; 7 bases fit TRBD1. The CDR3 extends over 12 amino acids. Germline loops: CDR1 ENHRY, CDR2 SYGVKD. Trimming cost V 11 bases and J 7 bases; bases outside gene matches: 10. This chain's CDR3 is CAAGTDTRTQYF. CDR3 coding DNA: TGTGCCGCCGGGACAGACACAAGGACCCAGTACTTC.

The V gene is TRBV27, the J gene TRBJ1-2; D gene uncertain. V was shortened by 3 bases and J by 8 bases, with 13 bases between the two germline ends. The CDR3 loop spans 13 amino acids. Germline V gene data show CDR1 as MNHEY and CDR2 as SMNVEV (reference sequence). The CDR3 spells CASSFDPGGGYTF. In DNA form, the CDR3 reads TGTGCCAGCAGTTTCGACCCGGGAGGCGGCTACACCTTC.

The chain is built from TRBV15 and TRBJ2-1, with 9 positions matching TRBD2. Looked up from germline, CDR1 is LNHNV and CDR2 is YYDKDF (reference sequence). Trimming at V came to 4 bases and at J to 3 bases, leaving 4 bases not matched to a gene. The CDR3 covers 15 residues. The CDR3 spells CATSNSGGRYNEQFF. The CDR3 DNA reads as TGTGCCACCAGCAACAGCGGGGGGCGCTACAATGAGCAGTTCTTC.

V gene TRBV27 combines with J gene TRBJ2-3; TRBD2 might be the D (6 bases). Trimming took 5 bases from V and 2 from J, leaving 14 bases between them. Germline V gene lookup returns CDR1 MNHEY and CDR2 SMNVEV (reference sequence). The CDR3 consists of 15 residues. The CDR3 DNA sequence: TGTGCCAGCAGTCCCCTTGCGGGGACCACAGATACGCAGTATTTT. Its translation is CASSPLAGTTDTQYF.

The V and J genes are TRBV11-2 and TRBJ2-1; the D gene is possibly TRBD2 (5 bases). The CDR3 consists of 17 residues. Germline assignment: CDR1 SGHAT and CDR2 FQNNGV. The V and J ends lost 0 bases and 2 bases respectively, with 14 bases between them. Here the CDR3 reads CASSLDGWEWPYNEQFF. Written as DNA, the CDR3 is TGTGCCAGCAGCTTAGATGGGTGGGAGTGGCCCTACAATGAGCAGTTCTTC.

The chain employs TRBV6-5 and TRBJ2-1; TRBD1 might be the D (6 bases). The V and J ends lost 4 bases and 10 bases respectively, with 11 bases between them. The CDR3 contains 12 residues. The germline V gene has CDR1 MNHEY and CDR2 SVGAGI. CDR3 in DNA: TGTGCCAGCAGTTTGGGACACCAAGAGCAGTTCTTC. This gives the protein CASSLGHQEQFF.

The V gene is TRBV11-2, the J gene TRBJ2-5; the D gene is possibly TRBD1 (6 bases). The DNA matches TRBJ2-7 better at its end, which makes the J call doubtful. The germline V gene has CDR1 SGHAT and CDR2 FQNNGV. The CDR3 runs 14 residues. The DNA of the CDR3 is TGTGCCAGCAGCGCAACAGGGCGTACCTACGAGCAGTACTTC. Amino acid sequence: CASSATGRTYEQYF.

The DNA of the CDR3 is TGCGCCAGCAGCCAAGGAGCCGGGACAGCCTCAGGGGGCTACACCTTC. The encoded protein is CASSQGAGTASGGYTF. The rearrangement links TRBV4-1 to TRBJ1-2; TRBD1 matches 7 bases. Trimming cost V 1 base and J 8 bases; bases outside gene matches: 13. This CDR3 region has 16 residues. The germline gives CDR1 MGHRA, CDR2 YSYEKL.

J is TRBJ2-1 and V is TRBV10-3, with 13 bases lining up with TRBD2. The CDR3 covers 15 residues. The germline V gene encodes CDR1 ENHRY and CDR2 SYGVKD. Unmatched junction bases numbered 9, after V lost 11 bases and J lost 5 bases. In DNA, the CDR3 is TGTGCCGCCTCACCGGGACTAGCGGGGAACAATGAGCAGTTCTTC. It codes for CAASPGLAGNNEQFF.

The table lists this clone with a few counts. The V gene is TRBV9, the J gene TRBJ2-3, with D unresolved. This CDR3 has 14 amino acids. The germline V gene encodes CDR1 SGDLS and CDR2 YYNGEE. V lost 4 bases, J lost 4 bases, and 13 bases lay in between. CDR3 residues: CASSPSGHADTQYF. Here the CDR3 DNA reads TGTGCCAGCAGCCCCTCCGGTCACGCAGATACGCAGTATTTT.

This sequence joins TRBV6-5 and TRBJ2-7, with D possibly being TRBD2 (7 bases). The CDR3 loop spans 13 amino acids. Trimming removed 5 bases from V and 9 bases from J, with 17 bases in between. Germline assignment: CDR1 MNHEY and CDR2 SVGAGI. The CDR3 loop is CASSPPGRGRQYF. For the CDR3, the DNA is TGTGCCAGCAGTCCCCCGGGGCGGGGGCGGCAGTACTTC.

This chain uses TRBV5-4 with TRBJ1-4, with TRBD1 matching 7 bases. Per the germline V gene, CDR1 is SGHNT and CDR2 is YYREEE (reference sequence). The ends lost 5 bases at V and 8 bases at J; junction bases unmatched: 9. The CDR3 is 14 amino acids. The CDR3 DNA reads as TGTGCCAGCAGAAGCCGGGACAGTGGCGAAAAACTGTTTTTT. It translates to CASRSRDSGEKLFF.

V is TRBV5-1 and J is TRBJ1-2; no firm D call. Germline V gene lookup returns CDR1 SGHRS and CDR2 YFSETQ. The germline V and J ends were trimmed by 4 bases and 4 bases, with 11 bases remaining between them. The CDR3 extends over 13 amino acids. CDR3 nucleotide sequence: TGCGCCAGCAGCACCGACATATCCTATGGCTACACCTTC. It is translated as CASSTDISYGYTF.